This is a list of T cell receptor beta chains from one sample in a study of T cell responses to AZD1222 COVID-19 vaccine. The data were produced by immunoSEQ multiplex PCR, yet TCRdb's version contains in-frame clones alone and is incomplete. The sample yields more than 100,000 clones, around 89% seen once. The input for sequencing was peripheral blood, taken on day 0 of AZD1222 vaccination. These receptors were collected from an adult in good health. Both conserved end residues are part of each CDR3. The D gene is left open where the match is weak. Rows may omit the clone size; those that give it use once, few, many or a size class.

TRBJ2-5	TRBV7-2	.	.	CASSLGVGETQYF	TGTGCCAGCAGCTTAGGCGTGGGAGAGACCCAGTACTTC
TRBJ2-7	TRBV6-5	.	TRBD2	CAIQSGGSYEQYF	TGTGCCATCCAAAGCGGGGGCTCCTACGAGCAGTACTTC
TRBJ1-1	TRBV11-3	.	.	CASSLDVDTEAFF	TGTGCCAGCAGCTTAGATGTCGACACTGAAGCTTTCTTT
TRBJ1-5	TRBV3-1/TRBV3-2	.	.	CASSRGRYSNQPQHF	TGTGCCAGCAGCCGAGGACGGTATAGCAATCAGCCCCAGCATTTT
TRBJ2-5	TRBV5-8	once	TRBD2	CASSSGLAGGQETQYF	TGTGCCAGCAGTTCTGGACTAGCGGGGGGTCAAGAGACCCAGTACTTC
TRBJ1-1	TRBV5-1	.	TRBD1	CASSLVMGQGNTEAFF	TGCGCCAGCAGCTTGGTTATGGGACAGGGGAACACTGAAGCTTTCTTT
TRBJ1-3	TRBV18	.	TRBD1	CASSPYTGEDTIYF	TGTGCCAGCTCACCATACACAGGGGAGGACACCATATATTTT
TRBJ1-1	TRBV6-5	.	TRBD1	CASSYPGTGHTEAFF	TGTGCCAGCAGTTATCCCGGGACAGGGCACACTGAAGCTTTCTTT
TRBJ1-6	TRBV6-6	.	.	CASSYQRGTNSPLHF	TGTGCCAGCAGTTATCAGCGGGGGACAAATTCACCCCTCCACTTT
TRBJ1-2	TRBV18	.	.	CASSPEANYGYTF	TGTGCCAGCTCACCGGAAGCTAACTATGGCTACACCTTC
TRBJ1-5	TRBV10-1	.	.	CASIQFSNQPQHF	TGCGCCAGCATACAGTTTAGCAATCAGCCCCAGCATTTT
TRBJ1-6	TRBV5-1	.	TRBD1	CASSLEGWNQGGNNSPLHF	TGCGCCAGCAGCTTGGAAGGTTGGAACCAGGGGGGTAATAATTCACCCCTCCACTTT
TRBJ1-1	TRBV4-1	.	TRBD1	CASSQVTGGTGTEAFF	TGCGCCAGCAGCCAAGTCACAGGGGGAACTGGCACTGAAGCTTTCTTT
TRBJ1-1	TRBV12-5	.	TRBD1	CASGSANKDRVVTEAFF	TGTGCTAGTGGTTCGGCGAACAAGGACAGGGTGGTCACTGAAGCTTTCTTT
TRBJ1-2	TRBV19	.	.	CASNRERDYGYTF	TGTGCCAGTAACCGGGAGCGCGACTATGGCTACACCTTC
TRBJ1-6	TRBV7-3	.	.	CASSTRGDSPLHF	TGTGCCAGCAGCACCAGGGGAGATTCACCCCTCCACTTT
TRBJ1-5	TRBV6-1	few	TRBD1	CASSEGAGGGNQPQHF	TGTGCCAGCAGTGAGGGAGCAGGGGGAGGCAATCAGCCCCAGCATTTT
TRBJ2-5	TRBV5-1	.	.	CASSLGVVRETQYF	TGCGCCAGCAGTCTGGGAGTCGTGAGGGAGACCCAGTACTTC
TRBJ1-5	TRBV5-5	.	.	CASSLGGSGALLINQPQHF	TGTGCCAGCAGCTTGGGTGGGTCAGGGGCGCTTCTCATCAATCAGCCCCAGCATTTT
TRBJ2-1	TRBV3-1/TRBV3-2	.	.	CASSQSPGSYNEQFF	TGTGCCAGCAGCCAATCCCCGGGATCGTACAATGAGCAGTTCTTC
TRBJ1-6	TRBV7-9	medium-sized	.	CASSFVENSPLHF	TGTGCCAGCAGCTTTGTCGAGAATTCACCCCTCCACTTT
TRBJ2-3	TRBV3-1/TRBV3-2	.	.	CASSQDPGAQYF	TGTGCCAGCAGCCAAGACCCGGGTGCGCAGTATTTT
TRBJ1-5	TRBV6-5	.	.	CASSYRQGGQPQHF	TGTGCCAGCAGTTACAGGCAGGGCGGGCAGCCCCAGCATTTT
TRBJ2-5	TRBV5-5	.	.	CASSFGPQAQETQYF	TGTGCCAGCAGCTTCGGTCCCCAGGCGCAAGAGACCCAGTACTTC
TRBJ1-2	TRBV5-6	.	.	CASSSGGQKHYGYTF	TGTGCCAGCAGCTCCGGGGGCCAGAAACACTATGGCTACACCTTC
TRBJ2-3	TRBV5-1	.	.	CASSSDGRADTQYF	TGCGCCAGCAGCTCGGACGGCAGGGCAGATACGCAGTATTTT
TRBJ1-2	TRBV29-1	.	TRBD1	CSVEVQGSDGYTF	TGCAGCGTTGAAGTACAGGGGTCGGATGGCTACACCTTC
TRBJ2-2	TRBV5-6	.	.	CASSLMGDTGELFF	TGTGCCAGCAGCTTGATGGGCGACACCGGGGAGCTGTTTTTT
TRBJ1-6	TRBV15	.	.	CATSRDRSYNSPLHF	TGTGCCACCAGCAGAGACAGGTCCTATAATTCACCCCTCCACTTT
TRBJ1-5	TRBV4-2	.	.	CASSQDWTGSNQPQHF	TGTGCCAGCAGCCAAGATTGGACCGGTAGCAATCAGCCCCAGCATTTT
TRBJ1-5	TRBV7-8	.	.	CASSFQNSNQPQHF	TGTGCCAGCAGCTTTCAGAATAGCAATCAGCCCCAGCATTTT
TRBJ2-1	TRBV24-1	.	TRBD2	CATSDFGSGGNEQFF	TGTGCCACCAGTGATTTCGGGTCGGGGGGAAATGAGCAGTTCTTC
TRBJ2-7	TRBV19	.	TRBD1	CASSPHIGTAIYEQYF	TGTGCCAGTAGTCCTCACATCGGGACAGCCATCTACGAGCAGTACTTC
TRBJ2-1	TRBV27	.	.	CASRSNSGRSEQFF	TGTGCCAGCAGATCCAACAGCGGTAGGTCTGAGCAGTTCTTC
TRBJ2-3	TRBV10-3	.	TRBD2	CATSSGGADTDTQYF	TGTGCCACCTCTAGCGGGGGGGCTGACACAGATACGCAGTATTTT
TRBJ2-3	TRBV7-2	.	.	CASSLGPPIADTQYF	TGTGCCAGCAGCTTAGGCCCCCCGATCGCAGATACGCAGTATTTT
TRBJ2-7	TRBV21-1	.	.	CASSKTEWFRQGPLYSYEQYF	TGTGCCAGCAGCAAAACAGAGTGGTTCCGGCAGGGACCCCTATACTCCTACGAGCAGTACTTC
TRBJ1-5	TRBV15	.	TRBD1	CATSYEQGAGGNQPQHF	TGTGCCACCAGCTATGAACAGGGGGCTGGAGGCAATCAGCCCCAGCATTTT
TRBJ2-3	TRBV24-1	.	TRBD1	CATSDYDRVTDTQYF	TGTGCCACCAGTGATTACGACAGGGTTACAGATACGCAGTATTTT
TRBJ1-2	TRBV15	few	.	CATSRDLSGMRGYTF	TGTGCCACCAGCAGAGATCTCTCGGGGATGCGGGGCTACACCTTC
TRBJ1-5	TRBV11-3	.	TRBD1	CASSLDYLRTGCQPQHF	TGTGCCAGCAGCTTAGATTATTTAAGGACAGGGTGTCAGCCCCAGCATTTT
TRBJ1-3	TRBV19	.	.	CASRQDSSGNTIYF	TGTGCCAGTAGGCAGGACAGCTCTGGAAACACCATATATTTT
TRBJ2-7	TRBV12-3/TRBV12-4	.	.	CASRLDLYEQYF	TGTGCCAGCAGGTTAGACCTCTACGAGCAGTACTTC
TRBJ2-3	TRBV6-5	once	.	CASRDSGTDTQYF	TGTGCCAGCAGAGACTCAGGGACAGATACGCAGTATTTT
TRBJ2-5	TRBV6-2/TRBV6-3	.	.	CASSELRQGLGGETQYF	TGTGCCAGCAGCGAATTAAGACAGGGCTTAGGAGGGGAGACCCAGTACTTC
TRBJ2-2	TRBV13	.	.	CASSLLGDKGRPNTGELFF	TGTGCCAGCAGCCTCCTCGGGGATAAGGGCAGACCGAACACCGGGGAGCTGTTTTTT
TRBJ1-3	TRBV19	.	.	CASTKGGAGNTIYF	TGTGCCAGTACCAAAGGGGGTGCTGGAAACACCATATATTTT
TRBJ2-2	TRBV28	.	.	CASLISNTGELFF	TGTGCCAGCCTGATATCGAACACCGGGGAGCTGTTTTTT
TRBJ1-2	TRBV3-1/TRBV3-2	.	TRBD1	CASSQRSGTGGVGYTF	TGTGCCAGCAGCCAACGCTCCGGGACAGGGGGCGTTGGCTACACCTTC
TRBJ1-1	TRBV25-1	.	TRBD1	CASTDDRTGATEAFF	TGTGCCAGCACCGACGACAGGACAGGGGCGACTGAAGCTTTCTTT
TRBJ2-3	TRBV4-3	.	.	CASSQGPTDTQYF	TGCGCCAGCAGCCAAGGACCAACAGATACGCAGTATTTT
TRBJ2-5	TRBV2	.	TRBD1	CASTTDRVLVETQYF	TGTGCCAGCACCACAGACAGGGTCCTAGTAGAGACCCAGTACTTC
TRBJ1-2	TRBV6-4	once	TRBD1	CASSDGQGNGYTF	TGTGCCAGCAGCGACGGACAGGGGAATGGCTACACCTTC
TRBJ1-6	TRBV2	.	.	CASSDEPASPLHF	TGTGCCAGCAGTGATGAGCCGGCATCACCCCTCCACTTT
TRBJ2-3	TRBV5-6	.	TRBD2	CASSSRTSGGTGQYF	TGTGCCAGCAGCTCTCGGACTAGCGGGGGGACGGGGCAGTATTTT
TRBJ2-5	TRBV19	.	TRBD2	CASSRGLSWGETQYF	TGTGCCAGTAGTAGGGGACTAAGTTGGGGAGAGACCCAGTACTTC
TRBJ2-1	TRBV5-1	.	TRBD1	CASSLTQGARNEQFF	TGCGCCAGCAGCTTGACGCAGGGGGCGAGGAATGAGCAGTTCTTC
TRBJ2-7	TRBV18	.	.	CASSPSGLTYEQYF	TGTGCCAGCTCACCTTCGGGACTTACTTACGAGCAGTACTTC
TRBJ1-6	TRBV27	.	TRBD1	CASSLSTGGSPLHF	TGTGCCAGCAGTTTATCTACAGGGGGTTCACCCCTCCACTTT